This T cell receptor (beta chain) was sequenced for a study of T cell responses to AZD1222 COVID-19 vaccine. TCRdb keeps only in-frame clones here, not all; method: immunoSEQ multiplex PCR. The table has some 180,000 clones, roughly 87% seen once. The CDR3 is 14 residues long. Deletions cut 1 base from V and 4 bases from J, with 10 bases between. Germline V gene lookup returns CDR1 SGHTA and CDR2 FQGNSA. Study results and limitations: Repertoire sampling happened only post peak T cell response. Possibly, clonal diversity was underestimated; donors were largely white British and included more females. At 160-218 and 743-854, vaccine-associated CD4 TCRs were dominant, and they spanned spike.

As concerns this clone: The antigen remains undetermined.

Material: peripheral blood, obtained 28 days after the second AZD1222 dose. The sequence came from an adult who received the AZD1222 COVID-19 vaccine. This rearrangement joins TRBV7-2 to TRBJ2-5; tentative D call: TRBD2 (6 bases). The CDR3 DNA sequence: TGTGCCAGCAGCTTAGAAGGAGGGCGAGAGACCCAGTACTTC. It yields the protein CASSLEGGRETQYF.